This T cell receptor (beta chain) is from a study of CD8 T cells in ankylosing spondylitis. V lost 3 bases and J lost 3; bases outside the gene matches: 1. CDR3 length: 13 residues. Germline-derived CDR1 and CDR2 are SGDLS and YYNGEE. Study-level points and caveats: What appeared characteristic of ankylosing spondylitis blood was a TCR beta motif of fewer than ten highly homologous variants.

TCRdb reprocessed the 5' RACE reads via MiXCR and lists one record per CDR3 protein. The sample lists around 220,000 distinct CDR3 sequences, around 16% occurring once. This clonotype was observed a handful of times. The antigen remains unidentified. The TCR comes from a male donor with ankylosing spondylitis. The sample comprised blood, either unsorted or a sorted T cell fraction (not recorded which). The chain couples TRBV9 to TRBJ2-3; 7 bases map to TRBD2. CDR3 DNA: TGTGCCAGCAGCGGGGACTATACAGATACGCAGTATTTT. Translation: CASSGDYTDTQYF. Full variable domain (missing parts from reference TRBV9 and TRBJ2-3): DSGVTQTPKHLITATGQRVTLRCSPRSGDLSVYWYQQSLDQGLQFLIQYYNGEERAKGNILERFSAQQFPDLHSELNLSSLELGDSALYFCASSGDYTDTQYFGPGTRLTVL.